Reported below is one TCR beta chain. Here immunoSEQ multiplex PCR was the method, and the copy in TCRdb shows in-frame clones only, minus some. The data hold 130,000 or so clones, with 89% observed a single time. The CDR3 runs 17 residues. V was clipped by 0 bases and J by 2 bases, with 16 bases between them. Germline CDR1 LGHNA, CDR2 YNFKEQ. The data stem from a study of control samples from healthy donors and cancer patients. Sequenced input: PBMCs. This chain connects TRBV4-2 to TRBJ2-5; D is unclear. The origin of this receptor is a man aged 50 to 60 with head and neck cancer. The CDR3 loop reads CASSQDRLPDKQETQYF. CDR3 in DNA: TGTGCCAGCAGCCAAGATAGGCTCCCAGACAAACAAGAGACCCAGTACTTC.